Listed below are T cell receptor beta chains from one sample, sequenced in a study of response to subunit inactivated influenza vaccine. TCRdb analysed the RT-PCR reads with MiXCR anew, one entry per CDR3 protein. The data contain under 200,000 distinct CDR3 sequences, about 10% of them singletons. The sample was CD8+ T cells sorted from PBMCs, taken less than 30 months after vaccination. These receptors were collected from a man aged 50 to 75 who received an inactivated influenza vaccine. Both conserved end residues are part of each CDR3. The D gene is left open where the match is weak. Part of the rows lack a size; the others show once, few, many or a class for expanded clones.

>TRBD2|TRBJ2-3|few|TRBV5-6
CASSLLLAVASTDTQYF
TGTGCCAGCAGCTTGTTACTAGCGGTGGCAAGCACAGATACGCAGTATTTT
>.|TRBJ1-2|few|TRBV7-9
CASSTRQDFDYGYTF
TGTGCCAGCAGCACTAGACAGGACTTTGACTATGGCTACACCTTC
>.|TRBJ2-3|.|TRBV10-2
CASIQGPSTDTQYF
TGCGCCAGCATTCAGGGGCCCAGCACAGATACGCAGTATTTT
>.|TRBJ2-7|.|TRBV6-5
CASSYSGGGYEQYF
TGTGCCAGCAGTTACTCGGGGGGAGGCTACGAGCAGTACTTC
>.|TRBJ2-1|few|TRBV12-3/TRBV12-4
CASTPRTKPYNEQFF
TGTGCCAGCACTCCGCGGACTAAACCCTACAATGAGCAGTTCTTC
>TRBD2|TRBJ2-1|.|TRBV20-1
CSAEPSLAGSYNEQFF
TGCAGTGCCGAACCTTCACTAGCGGGATCCTACAATGAGCAGTTCTTC
>.|TRBJ2-5|few|TRBV3-1
CASSQDTSWETQYF
TGTGCCAGCAGCCAAGATACTAGTTGGGAGACCCAGTACTTC
>.|TRBJ2-5|.|TRBV3-1
CASSQDLLTAIQETQYF
TGTGCCAGCAGCCAAGATTTGCTGACAGCTATCCAAGAGACCCAGTACTTC
>.|TRBJ2-3|many|TRBV7-2
CASSSLLASTDTQYF
TGTGCCAGCAGCTCTCTTCTAGCGAGCACAGATACGCAGTATTTT
>TRBD1|TRBJ2-7|.|TRBV4-2
CASSRGDSQAYEQYF
TGTGCCAGCAGCCGTGGGGACAGCCAGGCCTACGAGCAGTACTTC
>TRBD2|TRBJ2-1|.|TRBV7-9
CASSFSGSRPYNEQFF
TGTGCCAGCAGCTTTAGCGGGAGTAGACCCTACAATGAGCAGTTCTTC
>.|TRBJ1-1|many|TRBV7-9
CASSPLLPNTEAFF
TGTGCCAGCAGCCCTCTCTTACCAAACACTGAAGCTTTCTTT